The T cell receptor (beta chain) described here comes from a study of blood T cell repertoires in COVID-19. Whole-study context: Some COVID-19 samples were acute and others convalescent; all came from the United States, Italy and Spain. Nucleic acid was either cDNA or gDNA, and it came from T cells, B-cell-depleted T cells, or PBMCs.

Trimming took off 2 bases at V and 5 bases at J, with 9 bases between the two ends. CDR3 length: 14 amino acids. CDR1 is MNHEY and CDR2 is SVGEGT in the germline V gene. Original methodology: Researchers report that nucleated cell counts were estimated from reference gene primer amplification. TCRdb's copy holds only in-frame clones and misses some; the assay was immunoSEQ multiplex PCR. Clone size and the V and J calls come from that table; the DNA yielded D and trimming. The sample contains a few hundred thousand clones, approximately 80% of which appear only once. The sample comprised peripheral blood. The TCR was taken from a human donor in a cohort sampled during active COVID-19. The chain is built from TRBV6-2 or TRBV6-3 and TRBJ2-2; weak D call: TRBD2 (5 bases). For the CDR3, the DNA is TGTGCCAGCAGTTACGGGAGTCGAACCGGGGAGCTGTTTTTT. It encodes CASSYGSRTGELFF.